The entry below describes one T cell receptor (beta chain). As processed by the authors: Estimation of nucleated cell counts was performed using reference gene primer amplification. Clones were sequenced by immunoSEQ multiplex PCR, and TCRdb holds only the in-frame ones, with some missing. The DNA gave D and trimming, while V, J and clone size come from that table. The top ten clones hold 25% to 35% of a sample with around 120,000 clones, about 87% of them seen once. These data belong to a study of blood T cell repertoires in COVID-19. As for the study in general: Donors in the United States, Italy and Spain gave samples during acute or convalescent COVID-19. PBMCs, B-cell-depleted T cells, or T cells provided the cDNA or gDNA that made up the material.

V was shortened by 0 bases and J by 0 bases, with 6 bases between the two germline ends. CDR3 length: 15 amino acids. In germline, CDR1 is MNHEY, CDR2 SMNVEV (reference sequence). The sequence was collected from a woman aged 65 to 85 with acute or convalescent COVID-19. Sequenced material: peripheral blood. The rearrangement uses TRBV27 and TRBJ1-5; D is undetermined. The CDR3 protein is CASSLSRYSNQPQHF. The CDR3 DNA sequence: TGTGCCAGCAGTTTATCGCGGTATAGCAATCAGCCCCAGCATTTT.